The TCR beta chain described here comes from a study of lymphopenia after photon versus proton radiotherapy. Worth noting for this clone: Its antigen is currently unknown.

Profiling relied on immunoSEQ multiplex PCR, and the TCRdb table lists in-frame clones only, not all of them. Here the sample spans 70,000 or so clones, about nine tenths being singletons. Study outcomes and limitations: Post-nadir diversity loss with photons came from oligoclonal expansion, particularly CD8+ Temra cells. Relative stability marked proton patients; photon patients lost diversity and naive cells.

Germline V gives CDR1 SGHTA, CDR2 FQGNSA. There are 14 residues in the CDR3. Trimming took 2 bases from V and 3 from J, leaving 10 bases between them. The chain uses TRBV7-2 and TRBJ1-1, with a tentative D call TRBD1 (6 bases). The TCR sequence derives from a woman aged 35 to 49 with cholangiocarcinoma. The specimen was peripheral blood, collected from a patient treated with photon-based radiotherapy. CDR3 sequence reads: CASSLTDRYTEAFF. The CDR3 nucleotides are TGTGCCAGCAGCTTAACCGACAGGTACACTGAAGCTTTCTTT.